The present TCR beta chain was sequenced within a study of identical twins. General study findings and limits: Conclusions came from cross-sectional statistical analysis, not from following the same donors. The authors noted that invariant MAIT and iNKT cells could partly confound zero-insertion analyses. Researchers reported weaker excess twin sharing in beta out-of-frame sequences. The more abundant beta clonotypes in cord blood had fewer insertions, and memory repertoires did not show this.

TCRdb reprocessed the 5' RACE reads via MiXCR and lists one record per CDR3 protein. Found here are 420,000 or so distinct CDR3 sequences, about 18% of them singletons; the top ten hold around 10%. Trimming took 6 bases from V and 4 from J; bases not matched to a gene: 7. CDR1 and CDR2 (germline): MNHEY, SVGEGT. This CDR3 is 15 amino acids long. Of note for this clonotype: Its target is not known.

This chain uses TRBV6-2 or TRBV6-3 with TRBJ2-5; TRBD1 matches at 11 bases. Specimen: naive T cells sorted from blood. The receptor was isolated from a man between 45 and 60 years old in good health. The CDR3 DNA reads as TGTGCCAGCAGCTTATACGGGACAGGGGGAGAGACCCAGTACTTC. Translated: CASSLYGTGGETQYF.